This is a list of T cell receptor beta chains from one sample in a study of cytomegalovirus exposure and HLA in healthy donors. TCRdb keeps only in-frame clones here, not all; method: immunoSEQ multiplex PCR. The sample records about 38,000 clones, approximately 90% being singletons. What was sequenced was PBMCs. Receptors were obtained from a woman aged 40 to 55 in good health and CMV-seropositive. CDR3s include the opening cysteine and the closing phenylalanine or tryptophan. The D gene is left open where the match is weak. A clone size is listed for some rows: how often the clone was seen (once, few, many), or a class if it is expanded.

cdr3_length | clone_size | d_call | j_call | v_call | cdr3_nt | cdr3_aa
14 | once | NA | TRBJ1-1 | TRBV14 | TGTGCCAGCAGACAAGGGAGTTGGAACACTGAAGCTTTCTTT | CASRQGSWNTEAFF
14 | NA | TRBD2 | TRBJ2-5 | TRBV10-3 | TGTGCCATCGCTAGCGGGGGGGCGCGGGAGACCCAGTACTTC | CAIASGGARETQYF
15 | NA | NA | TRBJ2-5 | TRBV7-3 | TGTGCCAGCAGCTTAGGAGCGACAGGATCAGAGACCCAGTACTTC | CASSLGATGSETQYF
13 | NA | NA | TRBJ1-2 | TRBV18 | TGTGCCAGCTCACCAACAGAAAACTATGGCTACACCTTC | CASSPTENYGYTF
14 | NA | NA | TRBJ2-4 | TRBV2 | TGTGCCAGCACCCCTGGGGGCCAAAACAGCCGCGGGTACTTC | CASTPGGQNSRGYF
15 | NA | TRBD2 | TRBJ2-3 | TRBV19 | TGTGCCAGCAAAATAGCGGGGGGTACGGGGGATACGCAGTATTTT | CASKIAGGTGDTQYF
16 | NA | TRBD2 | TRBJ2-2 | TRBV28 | TGTGCCAGCAGTTTAAGCGGGACTACTAACACCGGGGAGCTGTTTTTT | CASSLSGTTNTGELFF
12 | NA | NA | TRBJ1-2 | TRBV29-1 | TGCAGCGTGGGTACAGGCCAATATGGCTACACCTTC | CSVGTGQYGYTF
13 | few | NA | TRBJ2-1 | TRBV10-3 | TGTGCCATCTCCTGGCCCCCTTCCAATGAGCAGTTCTTC | CAISWPPSNEQFF
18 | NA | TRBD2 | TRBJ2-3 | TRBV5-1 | TGCGCCAGCAGCTTGGACACGGGACTAGCGGGGAGCACAGATACGCAGTATTTT | CASSLDTGLAGSTDTQYF
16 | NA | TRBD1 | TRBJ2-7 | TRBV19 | TGTGCCAGTAGTACTAGGGACAGCGTATCGCCCTGCGTGCAGTACTTC | CASSTRDSVSPCVQYF
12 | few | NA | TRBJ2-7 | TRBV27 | TGTGCCAGCCACCACCCAGGGGCCGAGCAGTACTTC | CASHHPGAEQYF
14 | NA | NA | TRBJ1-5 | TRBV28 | TGTGCCAGCAGCCCCGGGGGGTCGAATCAGCCCCAGCATTTT | CASSPGGSNQPQHF
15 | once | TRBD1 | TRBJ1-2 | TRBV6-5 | TGTGCCAGCAGTTCCCCCGACAGGGCAATATATGGCTACACCTTC | CASSSPDRAIYGYTF
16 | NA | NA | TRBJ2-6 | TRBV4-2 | TGTGCCAGCAGCCAAGAGGAGAGTTCTGGGGCCAACGTCCTGACTTTC | CASSQEESSGANVLTF
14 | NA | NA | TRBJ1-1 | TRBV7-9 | TGTGCCAGCAGCCAAATGGGAGGGGACACTGAAGCTTTCTTT | CASSQMGGDTEAFF
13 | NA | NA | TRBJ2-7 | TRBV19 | TGTGCCAGTAGTACCCGGACAGACTACGAGCAGTACTTC | CASSTRTDYEQYF
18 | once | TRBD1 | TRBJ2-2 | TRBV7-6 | TGTGCCAGCAGCCCGGGACAGGAGCTTATCCGAGGGGCCGGGGAGCTGTTTTTT | CASSPGQELIRGAGELFF
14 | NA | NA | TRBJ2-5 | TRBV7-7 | TGTGCCAGCAGCTTAATGCGGGGTCAAGAGACCCAGTACTTC | CASSLMRGQETQYF
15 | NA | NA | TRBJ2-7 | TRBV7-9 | TGTGCCAGCAGCTTAGGCGGCAGGGCGTGGAGCGAGCAGTACTTC | CASSLGGRAWSEQYF
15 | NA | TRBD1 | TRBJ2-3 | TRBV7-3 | TGTGCCAGCAGCACTAGGGGACAGAGCACAGATACGCAGTATTTT | CASSTRGQSTDTQYF
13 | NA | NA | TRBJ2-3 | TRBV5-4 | TGTGCCAGCAGCGGAGGGGGCACAGATACGCAGTATTTT | CASSGGGTDTQYF
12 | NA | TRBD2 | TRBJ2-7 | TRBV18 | TGTGCCAGCTCATCCTCGGGAGGCGAGCAGTACTTC | CASSSSGGEQYF
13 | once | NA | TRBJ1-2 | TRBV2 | TGTGCCAGCAGCGATTACAGGGTGGATGGCTACACCTTC | CASSDYRVDGYTF
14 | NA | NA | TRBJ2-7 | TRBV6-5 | TGTGCCAGCAGTTACAGCAGGGGTAGCTACGAGCAGTACTTC | CASSYSRGSYEQYF
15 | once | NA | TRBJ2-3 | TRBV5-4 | TGTGCCAGCAGCTTGCCAGGGGTCCTCGCAGATACGCAGTATTTT | CASSLPGVLADTQYF
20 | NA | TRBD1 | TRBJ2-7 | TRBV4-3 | TGCGCCAGCAGCCAACCCAGTCTTTATTCTGGGACAGGGGTTTCCTACGAGCAGTACTTC | CASSQPSLYSGTGVSYEQYF
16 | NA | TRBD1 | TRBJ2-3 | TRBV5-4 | TGTGCCAGCAGCTTGGGTGGACAGGGGGGCACAGATACGCAGTATTTT | CASSLGGQGGTDTQYF
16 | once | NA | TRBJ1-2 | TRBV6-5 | TGTGCCAGCAGTTACTCGGTGGCCAGGGGCAAATATGGCTACACCTTC | CASSYSVARGKYGYTF
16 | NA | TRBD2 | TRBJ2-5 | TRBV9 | TGTGCCAGCAGCGGGGGGGGGTGGAGCGCTAAAGAGACCCAGTACTTC | CASSGGGWSAKETQYF
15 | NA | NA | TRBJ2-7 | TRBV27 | TGTGCCAGCAGTTTAATACAGGGGGGGTACTACGAGCAGTACTTC | CASSLIQGGYYEQYF
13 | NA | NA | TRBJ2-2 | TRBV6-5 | TGTGCCAGCAGGACAAAGAACACCGGGGAGCTGTTTTTT | CASRTKNTGELFF
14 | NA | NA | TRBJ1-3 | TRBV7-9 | TGTGCCAGCAGCTTAGGGTCAGATGGAAACACCATATATTTT | CASSLGSDGNTIYF
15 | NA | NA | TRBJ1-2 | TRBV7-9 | TGTGCCAGCAGCTTAGGCCTAGAGCCTAACTATGGCTACACCTTC | CASSLGLEPNYGYTF
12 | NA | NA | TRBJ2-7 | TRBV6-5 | TGTGCCAGCAGAGCCCCTAGCGACGAGCAGTACTTC | CASRAPSDEQYF
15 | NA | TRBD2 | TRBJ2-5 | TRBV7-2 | TGTGCCAGCAGCTTAGGGACTAGCGGCTCAGAGACCCAGTACTTC | CASSLGTSGSETQYF
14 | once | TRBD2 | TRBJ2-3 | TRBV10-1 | TGCGCCAGCAGTGCTAGCGGGGACCACGATACGCAGTATTTT | CASSASGDHDTQYF
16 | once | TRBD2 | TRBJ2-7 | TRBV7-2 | TGTGCCAGCAGCTTAGATGGCGGGGGGGCCCCTCGAGAGCAGTACTTC | CASSLDGGGAPREQYF
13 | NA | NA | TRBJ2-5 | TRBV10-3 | TGTGCCATCAGTGAAGGGGAAAAAGAGACCCAGTACTTC | CAISEGEKETQYF
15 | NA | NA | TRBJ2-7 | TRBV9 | TGTGCCAGCAGCGTAGCTTGGGTCGGCCGGGATGAGCAGTACTTC | CASSVAWVGRDEQYF
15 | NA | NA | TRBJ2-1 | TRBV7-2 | TGTGCCAGCAGCTTAGCGCCGAGTGTCGTGAATGAGCAGTTCTTC | CASSLAPSVVNEQFF
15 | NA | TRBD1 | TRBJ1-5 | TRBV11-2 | TGTGCCAGCAGCTTAGACACAGGGGGAGGTCAGCCCCAGCATTTT | CASSLDTGGGQPQHF
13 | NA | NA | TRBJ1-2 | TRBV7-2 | TGTGCCAGCAGCTTAGGACAGGATCAAGGCTACACCTTC | CASSLGQDQGYTF